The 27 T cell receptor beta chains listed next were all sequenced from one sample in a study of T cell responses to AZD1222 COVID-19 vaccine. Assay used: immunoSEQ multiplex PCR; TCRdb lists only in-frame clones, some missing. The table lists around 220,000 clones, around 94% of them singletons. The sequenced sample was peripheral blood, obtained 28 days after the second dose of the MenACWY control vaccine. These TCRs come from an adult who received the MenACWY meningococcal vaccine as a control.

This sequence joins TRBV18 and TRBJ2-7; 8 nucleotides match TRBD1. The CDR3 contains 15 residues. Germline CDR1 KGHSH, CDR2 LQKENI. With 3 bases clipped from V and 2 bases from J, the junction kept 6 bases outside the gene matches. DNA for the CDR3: TGTGCCAGCTCACCGGGACAGGCCGCTCCCTACGAGCAGTACTTC. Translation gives CASSPGQAAPYEQYF.

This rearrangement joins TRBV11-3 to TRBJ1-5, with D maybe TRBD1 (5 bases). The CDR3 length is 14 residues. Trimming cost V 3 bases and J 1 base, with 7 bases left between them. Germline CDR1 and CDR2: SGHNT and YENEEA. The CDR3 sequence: CASSLGGSNQPQHF. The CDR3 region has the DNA TGTGCCAGCAGCTTGGGGGGGAGCAATCAGCCCCAGCATTTT.

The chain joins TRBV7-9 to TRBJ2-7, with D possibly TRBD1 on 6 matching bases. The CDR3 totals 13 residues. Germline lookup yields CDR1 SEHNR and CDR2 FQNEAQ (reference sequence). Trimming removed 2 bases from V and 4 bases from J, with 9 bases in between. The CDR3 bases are TGTGCCAGCAGCTTACTCACAGGGTACGAGCAGTACTTC. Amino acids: CASSLLTGYEQYF.

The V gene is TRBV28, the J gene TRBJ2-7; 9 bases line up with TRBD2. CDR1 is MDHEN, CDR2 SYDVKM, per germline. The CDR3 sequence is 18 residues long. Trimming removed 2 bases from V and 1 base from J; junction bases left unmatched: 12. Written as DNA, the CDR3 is TGTGCCAGCAGTTTAGATCCCCATCTAGCGGGAATTTCCTACGAGCAGTACTTC. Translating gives CASSLDPHLAGISYEQYF. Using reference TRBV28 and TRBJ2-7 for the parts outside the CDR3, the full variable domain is DVKVTQSSRYLVKRTGEKVFLECVQDMDHENMFWYRQDPGLGLRLIYFSYDVKMKEKGDIPEGYSVSREKKERFSLILESASTNQTSMYLCASSLDPHLAGISYEQYFGPGTRLTVT.

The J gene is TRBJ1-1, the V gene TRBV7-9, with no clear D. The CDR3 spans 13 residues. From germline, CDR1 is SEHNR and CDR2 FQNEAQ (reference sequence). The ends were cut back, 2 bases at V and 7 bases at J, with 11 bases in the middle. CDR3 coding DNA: TGTGCCAGCAGCTTAAGTACTAGACTTGAAGCTTTCTTT. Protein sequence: CASSLSTRLEAFF.

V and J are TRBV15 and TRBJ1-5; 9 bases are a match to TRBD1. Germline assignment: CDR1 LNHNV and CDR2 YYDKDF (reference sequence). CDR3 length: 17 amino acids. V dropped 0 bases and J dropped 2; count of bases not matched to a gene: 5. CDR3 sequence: CATSRDGRTGGNQPQHF. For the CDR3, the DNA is TGTGCCACCAGCAGAGATGGGAGGACAGGGGGCAATCAGCCCCAGCATTTT.

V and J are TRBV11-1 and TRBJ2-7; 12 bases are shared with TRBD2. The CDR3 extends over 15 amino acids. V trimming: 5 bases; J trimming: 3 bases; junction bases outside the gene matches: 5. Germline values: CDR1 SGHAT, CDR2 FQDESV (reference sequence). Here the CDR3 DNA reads TGTGCCAGCAGCCAAACGACTAGCGGGAGCTACGAGCAGTACTTC. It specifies CASSQTTSGSYEQYF.

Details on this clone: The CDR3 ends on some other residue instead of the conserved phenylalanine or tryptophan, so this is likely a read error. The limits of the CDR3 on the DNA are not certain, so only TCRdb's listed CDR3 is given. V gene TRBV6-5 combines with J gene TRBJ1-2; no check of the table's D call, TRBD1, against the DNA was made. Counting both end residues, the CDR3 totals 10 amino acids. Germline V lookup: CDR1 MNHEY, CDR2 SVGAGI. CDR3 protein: CASSWAIKPI.

The CDR3 sequence: CAWRGPGNTEAFF. The CDR3, as DNA: TGTGCCTGGAGGGGGCCGGGGAACACTGAAGCTTTCTTT. The chain recombines TRBV30 with TRBJ1-1; D is possibly TRBD1 (5 bases). This CDR3 comprises 13 residues. From germline, CDR1 is GTSNPN and CDR2 SVGIG (reference sequence). Trimming left V 3 bases short and J 1 base short, with 9 bases between.

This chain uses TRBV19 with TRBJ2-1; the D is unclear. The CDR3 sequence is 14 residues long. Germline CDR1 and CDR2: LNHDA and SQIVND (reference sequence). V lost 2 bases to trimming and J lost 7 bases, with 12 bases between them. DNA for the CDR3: TGTGCCAGTAGTATAATGTCTAGTAAGAATGAGCAGTTCTTC. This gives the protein CASSIMSSKNEQFF.

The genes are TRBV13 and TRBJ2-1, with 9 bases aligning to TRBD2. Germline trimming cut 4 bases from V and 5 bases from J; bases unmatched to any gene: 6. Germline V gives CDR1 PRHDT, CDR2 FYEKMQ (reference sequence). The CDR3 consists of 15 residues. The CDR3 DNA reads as TGTGCCAGCAGCTCCGGACTAGCGTACGACAATGAGCAGTTCTTC. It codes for CASSSGLAYDNEQFF. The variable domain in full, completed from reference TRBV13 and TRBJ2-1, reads AAGVIQSPRHLIKEKRETATLKCYPIPRHDTVYWYQQGPGQDPQFLISFYEKMQSDKGSIPDRFSAQQFSDYHSELNMSSLELGDSALYFCASSSGLAYDNEQFFGPGTRLTVL.

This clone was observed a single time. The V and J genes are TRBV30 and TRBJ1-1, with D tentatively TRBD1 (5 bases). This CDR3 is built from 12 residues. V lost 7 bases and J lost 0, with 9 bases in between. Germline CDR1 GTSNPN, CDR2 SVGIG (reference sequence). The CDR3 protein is CASGRVNTEAFF. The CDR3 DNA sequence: TGTGCCTCCGGCAGGGTGAACACTGAAGCTTTCTTT. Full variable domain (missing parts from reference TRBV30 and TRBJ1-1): SQTIHQWPATLVQPVGSPLSLECTVEGTSNPNLYWYRQAAGRGLQLLFYSVGIGQISSEVPQNLSASRPQDRQFILSSKKLLLSDSGFYLCASGRVNTEAFFGQGTRLTVV.

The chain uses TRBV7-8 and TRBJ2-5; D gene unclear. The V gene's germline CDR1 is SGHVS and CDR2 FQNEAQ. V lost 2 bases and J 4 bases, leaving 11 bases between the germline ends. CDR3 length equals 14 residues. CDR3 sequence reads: CASSLFQKRETQYF. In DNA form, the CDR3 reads TGTGCCAGCAGCTTATTTCAGAAAAGAGAGACCCAGTACTTC.

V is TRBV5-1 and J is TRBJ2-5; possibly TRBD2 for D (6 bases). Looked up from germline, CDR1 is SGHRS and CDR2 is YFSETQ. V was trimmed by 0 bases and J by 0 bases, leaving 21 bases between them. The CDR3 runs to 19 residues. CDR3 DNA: TGCGCCAGCAGCTTGGCTGGGGGTGGGAGCCGGGACTACCAAGAGACCCAGTACTTC. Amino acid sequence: CASSLAGGGSRDYQETQYF.

The chain's CDR3 is CASGGTLNYGYTF. CDR3 in DNA: TGTGCCAGCGGGGGGACCCTTAACTATGGCTACACCTTC. The chain recombines TRBV27 with TRBJ1-2; D is perhaps TRBD1 (5 bases). V was cut by 8 bases and J by 1 base, with 11 bases left in between. The CDR3 sequence is 13 residues long. The germline V gene has CDR1 MNHEY and CDR2 SMNVEV (reference sequence).

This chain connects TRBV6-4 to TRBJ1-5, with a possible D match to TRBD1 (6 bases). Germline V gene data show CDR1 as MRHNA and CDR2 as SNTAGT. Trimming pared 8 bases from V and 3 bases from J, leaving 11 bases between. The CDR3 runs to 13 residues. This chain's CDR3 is CASGQSFNQPQHF. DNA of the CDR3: TGTGCCAGCGGACAGAGTTTCAATCAGCCCCAGCATTTT.

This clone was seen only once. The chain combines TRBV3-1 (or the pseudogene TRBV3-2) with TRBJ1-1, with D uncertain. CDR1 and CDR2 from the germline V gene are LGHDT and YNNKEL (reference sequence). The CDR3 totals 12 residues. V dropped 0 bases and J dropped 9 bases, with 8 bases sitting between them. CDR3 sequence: CASSQENVKAFF. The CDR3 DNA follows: TGTGCCAGCAGCCAAGAAAATGTGAAAGCTTTCTTT.

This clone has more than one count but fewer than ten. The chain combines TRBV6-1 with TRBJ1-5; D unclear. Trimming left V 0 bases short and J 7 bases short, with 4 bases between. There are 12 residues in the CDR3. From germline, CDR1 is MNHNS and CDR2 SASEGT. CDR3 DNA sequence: TGTGCCAGCAGTGAAGCCACCCAGCCCCAGCATTTT. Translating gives CASSEATQPQHF.

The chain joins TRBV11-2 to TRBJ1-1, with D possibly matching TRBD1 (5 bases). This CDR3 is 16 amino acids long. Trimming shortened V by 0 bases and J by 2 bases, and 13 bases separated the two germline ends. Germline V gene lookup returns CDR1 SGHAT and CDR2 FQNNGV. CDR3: CASSLEWGQGNTEAFF. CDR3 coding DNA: TGTGCCAGCAGCTTAGAATGGGGCCAGGGAAACACTGAAGCTTTCTTT.

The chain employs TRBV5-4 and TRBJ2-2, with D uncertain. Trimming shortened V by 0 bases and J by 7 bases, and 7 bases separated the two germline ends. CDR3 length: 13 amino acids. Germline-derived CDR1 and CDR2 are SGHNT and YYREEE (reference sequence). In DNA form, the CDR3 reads TGTGCCAGCAGCTTGGTGCGTGGCGGGGAGCTGTTTTTT. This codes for CASSLVRGGELFF.

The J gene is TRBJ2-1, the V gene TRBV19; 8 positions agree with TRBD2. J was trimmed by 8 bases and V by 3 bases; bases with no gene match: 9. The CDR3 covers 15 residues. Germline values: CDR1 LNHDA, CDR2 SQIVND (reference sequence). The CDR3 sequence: CASSMGLGAKDEQFF. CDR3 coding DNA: TGTGCCAGTAGTATGGGACTAGGGGCGAAGGATGAGCAGTTCTTC.

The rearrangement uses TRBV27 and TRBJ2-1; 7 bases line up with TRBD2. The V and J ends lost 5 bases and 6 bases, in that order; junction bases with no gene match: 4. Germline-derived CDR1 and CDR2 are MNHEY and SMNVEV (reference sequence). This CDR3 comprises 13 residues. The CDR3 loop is CASSPGLVNEQFF. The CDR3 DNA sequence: TGTGCCAGCAGTCCCGGACTAGTCAATGAGCAGTTCTTC.

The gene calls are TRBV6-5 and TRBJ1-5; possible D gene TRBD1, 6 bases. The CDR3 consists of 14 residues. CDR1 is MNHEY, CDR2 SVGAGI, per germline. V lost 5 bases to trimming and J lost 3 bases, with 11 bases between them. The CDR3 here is CASSPDSPNQPQHF. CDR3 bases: TGTGCCAGCAGTCCGGACAGCCCCAATCAGCCCCAGCATTTT.

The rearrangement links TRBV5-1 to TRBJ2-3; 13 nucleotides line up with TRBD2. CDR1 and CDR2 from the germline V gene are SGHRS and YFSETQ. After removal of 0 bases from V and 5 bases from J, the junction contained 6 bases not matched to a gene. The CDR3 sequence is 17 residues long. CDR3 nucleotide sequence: TGCGCCAGCAGCTTGGCCCCCGGACTAGCGGGGGAAGATACGCAGTATTTT. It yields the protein CASSLAPGLAGEDTQYF.

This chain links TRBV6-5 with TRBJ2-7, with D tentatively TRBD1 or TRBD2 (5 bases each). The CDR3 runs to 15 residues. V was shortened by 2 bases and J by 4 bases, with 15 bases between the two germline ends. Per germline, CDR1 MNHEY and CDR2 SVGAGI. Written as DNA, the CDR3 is TGTGCCAGCAGTTACGGCTCTAGGGGAGTTTACGAGCAGTACTTC. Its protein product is CASSYGSRGVYEQYF.

This CDR3 reads CASSANRGGQPQHF. The CDR3 DNA follows: TGTGCCAGCAGCGCCAACAGGGGTGGACAGCCCCAGCATTTT. The rearrangement uses TRBV9 and TRBJ1-5; 7 nucleotides align to TRBD1. The V and J ends lost 3 bases and 7 bases, in that order; junction bases with no gene match: 7. In germline, CDR1 is SGDLS, CDR2 YYNGEE. CDR3 length: 14 amino acids.

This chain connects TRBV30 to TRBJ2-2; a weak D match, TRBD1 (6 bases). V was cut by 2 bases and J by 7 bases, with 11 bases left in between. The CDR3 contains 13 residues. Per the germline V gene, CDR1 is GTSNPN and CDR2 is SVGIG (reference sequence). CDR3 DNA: TGTGCCTGGAGTTCTGGGGGCGGCGGGGAGCTGTTTTTT. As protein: CAWSSGGGGELFF. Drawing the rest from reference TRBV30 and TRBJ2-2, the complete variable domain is SQTIHQWPATLVQPVGSPLSLECTVEGTSNPNLYWYRQAAGRGLQLLFYSVGIGQISSEVPQNLSASRPQDRQFILSSKKLLLSDSGFYLCAWSSGGGGELFFGEGSRLTVL.